What follows are 25 T cell receptor beta chains derived from one specimen sequenced in a study of T-cell memory formation after mild COVID-19 listed by TCRdb under 2021. Library preparation employed 5' RACE. Sequencing was carried out with an Illumina NovaSeq 6000. TCRdb applied fastp at Q25 and MiXCR to the public reads, then kept only in-frame beta chains. Duplicate CDR3 protein sequences are folded into a single record with the most common DNA and genes. This sample lists around 390,000 distinct CDR3 sequences; approximately 15% were detected once. The top ten clones comprise around a fifth of the sample. Material for sequencing was PBMCs or a T cell subset sorted from them (not recorded which). Source of these receptors: a man between 18 and 35 years old who had mild COVID-19 (a few samples of this study predate the infection). The sample titles of this study are shuffled in the database, so cell type and time point are left out; the donor was told from shared clones.

This chain uses TRBV6-5 with TRBJ1-2; TRBD1 aligns across 8 bases. V was pared by 6 bases and J by 7 bases, with 1 base of the junction left unmatched. CDR3 size: 11 residues. CDR1 and CDR2 (germline): MNHEY, SVGAGI. In DNA form, the CDR3 reads TGTGCCAGCAGAACAGGGGGTGGCTACACCTTC. Translating it yields CASRTGGGYTF.

This clonotype occurred a few times. The J gene is TRBJ2-2, the V gene TRBV6-6, with 9 nucleotides matching TRBD2. Looked up from germline, CDR1 is MNHNY and CDR2 is SVGAGI (reference sequence). This CDR3 comprises 15 residues. The junction had 8 bases not matched to a gene; V was cut back by 4 bases and J by 8 bases. The CDR3 loop is CASSSSGVERGELFF. Written as DNA, the CDR3 is TGTGCCAGCAGTTCTAGCGGGGTCGAGCGAGGGGAGCTGTTTTTT.

J is TRBJ2-3 and V is TRBV20-1; D unclear. CDR3 length: 16 residues. With 0 bases removed from V and 6 bases from J, the gap between germline ends came to 19 bases. In germline, CDR1 is DFQATT, CDR2 SNEGSKA (reference sequence). The CDR3 DNA reads as TGCAGTGCTAGAGATCACCCTGGGCAGGAGAGGGATACGCAGTATTTT. The encoded protein is CSARDHPGQERDTQYF.

V usage is TRBV6-6 and J usage is TRBJ2-1; D may be TRBD1 or TRBD2 (6 bases each). Germline lookup yields CDR1 MNHNY and CDR2 SVGAGI (reference sequence). Trimming stripped 3 bases from V and 5 bases from J, with 17 bases between. The CDR3 has 16 amino acids. DNA for the CDR3: TGTGCCAGCAGTTATATGGTATCGGGGGCCCACAATGAGCAGTTCTTC. It specifies CASSYMVSGAHNEQFF.

A few counts support this clonotype. This chain links TRBV9 with TRBJ2-3; TRBD2 is a possible D gene (5 bases). V was shortened by 0 bases and J by 4 bases, with 9 bases between the two germline ends. The germline V gene encodes CDR1 SGDLS and CDR2 YYNGEE. This CDR3 has 14 residues. The CDR3 sequence is CASSVASQADTQYF. Here the CDR3 DNA reads TGTGCCAGCAGCGTAGCTAGCCAGGCAGATACGCAGTATTTT.

Only a few counts were recorded for this clonotype. V usage is TRBV3-1 and J usage is TRBJ2-2; maybe TRBD1 (5 bases). Germline V CDR1 and CDR2: LGHDT, YNNKEL (reference sequence). The CDR3 has 14 residues. Trimming shortened V by 3 bases and J by 4 bases, and 9 bases separated the two germline ends. CDR3 protein: CASSHKGVTGELFF. The CDR3 DNA follows: TGTGCCAGCAGCCACAAAGGGGTCACCGGGGAGCTGTTTTTT. The full variable domain, rest sourced from reference TRBV3-1 and TRBJ2-2, is DTAVSQTPKYLVTQMGNDKSIKCEQNLGHDTMYWYKQDSKKFLKIMFSYNNKELIINETVPNRFSPKSPDKAHLNLHINSLELGDSAVYFCASSHKGVTGELFFGEGSRLTVL.

CDR3 in amino acids: CASSDYNSPLHF. The DNA for the CDR3 is TGTGCCAGCAGCGATTATAATTCACCCCTCCACTTT. This chain connects TRBV7-2 to TRBJ1-6; D unclear. The CDR3 is made up of 12 amino acids. The V gene's germline CDR1 is SGHTA and CDR2 FQGNSA. V was trimmed by 5 bases and J by 4 bases, leaving 3 bases between them. Variable domain in full (rest from reference TRBV7-2 and TRBJ1-6): GAGVSQSPSNKVTEKGKDVELRCDPISGHTALYWYRQSLGQGLEFLIYFQGNSAPDKSGLPSDRFSAERTGGSVSTLTIQRTQQEDSAVYLCASSDYNSPLHFGNGTRLTVT.

The rearrangement uses TRBV7-2 and TRBJ2-5; unclear D gene. The germline V and J ends were trimmed by 1 base and 1 base, with 10 bases remaining between them. The CDR3 covers 15 residues. From germline, CDR1 is SGHTA and CDR2 FQGNSA. CDR3 in amino acids: CASSLDSYRQETQYF. The DNA for the CDR3 is TGTGCCAGCAGCTTAGATTCCTACCGCCAAGAGACCCAGTACTTC.

This clonotype appeared a few times. This chain joins TRBV6-2 or TRBV6-3 and TRBJ2-6; maybe TRBD1 (5 bases). The CDR3 consists of 15 residues. V lost 7 bases and J 0 bases, leaving 10 bases between the germline ends. CDR1 MNHEY and CDR2 SVGEGT come from the germline V gene. The CDR3: CASNQQVSGANVLTF. The CDR3 DNA sequence: TGTGCCAGCAACCAACAGGTCTCTGGGGCCAACGTCCTGACTTTC.

V is TRBV7-2 and J is TRBJ1-3; 8 nucleotides match TRBD1. The CDR3 sequence is 14 residues long. The V gene end was trimmed by 3 bases and the J gene end by 4 bases; junction bases not matched to a gene: 2. Germline V gives CDR1 SGHTA, CDR2 FQGNSA. CDR3 residues: CASSFGTGGNTIYF. The DNA of the CDR3 is TGTGCCAGCAGCTTCGGGACAGGAGGAAACACCATATATTTT.

There are a few counts of this clonotype. The rearrangement joins TRBV29-1 to TRBJ2-1; D not resolved. Trimming cost V 0 bases and J 9 bases, with 18 bases left between them. This CDR3 is built from 15 residues. The V gene's germline CDR1 is SQVTM and CDR2 ANQGSEA. CDR3 nucleotide sequence: TGCAGCGTTGAAGACTCGGCACCCAAAGGAAGTGAGCAGTTCTTC. It is translated as CSVEDSAPKGSEQFF.

The rearrangement joins TRBV20-1 to TRBJ2-3, with D maybe TRBD2 (6 bases). This CDR3 comprises 14 residues. Germline V gene data show CDR1 as DFQATT and CDR2 as SNEGSKA (reference sequence). V was trimmed by 5 bases and J by 2 bases, leaving 14 bases between them. CDR3 nucleotides: TGCAGTGCTTGTACAACTAGCCTCACAGATACGCAGTATTTT. It is translated as CSACTTSLTDTQYF.

This chain connects TRBV15 to TRBJ2-1; TRBD2 matches at 7 bases. The CDR3 sequence is 15 residues long. Per germline, CDR1 LNHNV and CDR2 YYDKDF (reference sequence). J lost 4 bases, V lost 5 bases, and 8 bases had no gene match. This CDR3 reads CATSGPGTNYNEQFF. The CDR3 coding sequence is TGTGCCACCAGCGGACCCGGGACTAATTACAATGAGCAGTTCTTC.

This clonotype turned up a few times. The V call is TRBV5-1, the J call TRBJ2-5; possibly TRBD1 or TRBD2 for D (5 bases each). Looked up from germline, CDR1 is SGHRS and CDR2 is YFSETQ. V lost 5 bases and J lost 3, with 17 bases in between. This CDR3 is 15 amino acids long. The CDR3 spells CASREAGTIKETQYF. In nucleotides, the CDR3 is TGCGCCAGCAGGGAAGCCGGGACCATAAAAGAGACCCAGTACTTC.

This clonotype was counted between two and nine times. The chain employs TRBV15 and TRBJ2-5, with D unclear. The CDR3 length is 11 residues. V was trimmed by 1 base and J by 5 bases, leaving 2 bases between them. CDR1 is LNHNV and CDR2 is YYDKDF in the germline V gene (reference sequence). CDR3 loop: CATSRGETQYF. The CDR3 nucleotides are TGTGCCACCAGCAGAGGGGAGACCCAGTACTTC.

V usage is TRBV11-2 and J usage is TRBJ1-5; D is undetermined. V shed 1 base and J shed 4 bases, with 17 bases lying between them. Germline-derived CDR1 and CDR2 are SGHAT and FQNNGV. The CDR3 loop spans 17 amino acids. The CDR3 nucleotides are TGTGCCAGCAGCTTAGGTACGAGAATAGGAGATAATCAGCCCCAGCATTTT. It translates to CASSLGTRIGDNQPQHF.

The rearrangement joins TRBV18 to TRBJ1-1, with D tentatively TRBD1 (5 bases). Germline loops: CDR1 KGHSH, CDR2 LQKENI. Deletions cut 6 bases from V and 3 bases from J, with 8 bases between. The CDR3 sequence is 12 residues long. CDR3 amino acids: CASSPRDTEAFF. CDR3 DNA: TGTGCCAGCTCCCCCAGGGACACTGAAGCTTTCTTT.

The V and J genes are TRBV7-3 and TRBJ2-3; D possibly matches TRBD1 or TRBD2 (5 bases each). Germline CDR1 is SGHTA and CDR2 is FQGTGA. The CDR3 loop spans 14 amino acids. The germline V and J ends were trimmed by 3 bases and 6 bases, with 13 bases remaining between them. CDR3 DNA sequence: TGTGCCAGCAGCTTTGAGGGTTGGGGGGATACGCAGTATTTT. The encoded protein is CASSFEGWGDTQYF.

This clonotype occurred a few times. J is TRBJ2-7 and V is TRBV29-1; 9 nucleotides agree with TRBD1. The CDR3 extends over 13 amino acids. Looked up from germline, CDR1 is SQVTM and CDR2 is ANQGSEA. V was clipped by 6 bases and J by 5 bases; unmatched bases: 8. CDR3 in DNA: TGCAGCGTCTGCCGGGACAGGGTCCACGAGCAGTACTTC. Translation: CSVCRDRVHEQYF.

The sample holds a few counts of this clonotype. The chain couples TRBV20-1 to TRBJ1-5; 7 bases line up with TRBD1. This CDR3 is built from 14 residues. The ends lost 4 bases at V and 1 base at J; junction bases unmatched: 4. Germline CDR1 and CDR2: DFQATT and SNEGSKA (reference sequence). The CDR3 protein is CSAMSTGSNQPQHF. The CDR3 coding sequence is TGCAGTGCTATGTCGACAGGGAGCAATCAGCCCCAGCATTTT.

This clonotype was seen more than once but under ten times. V gene TRBV20-1 combines with J gene TRBJ1-6; D is ambiguous. Trimming took off 2 bases at V and 8 bases at J, with 10 bases between the two ends. The CDR3 runs 13 residues. Germline values: CDR1 DFQATT, CDR2 SNEGSKA (reference sequence). The CDR3: CSARPGMDSPLHF. The CDR3 nucleotides read TGCAGTGCTAGACCGGGAATGGATTCACCCCTCCACTTT.

The gene calls are TRBV12-3 or TRBV12-4 and TRBJ1-2; D is undetermined. CDR3 length: 14 residues. V lost 3 bases and J lost 6, with 14 bases in between. CDR3 in DNA: TGTGCCAGCAGTTTGGCCCTTTTCTCGGATGGCTACACCTTC. This translates into CASSLALFSDGYTF.

The V call is TRBV6-5, the J call TRBJ2-5; D gene uncertain. Per the germline V gene, CDR1 is MNHEY and CDR2 is SVGAGI. The V end lost 4 bases, the J end lost 6 bases, and 6 bases lay between the germline ends. CDR3 length: 11 amino acids. The CDR3 coding sequence is TGTGCCAGCAGTTCCTTTAAGACCCAGTACTTC. Translated: CASSSFKTQYF.

The chain employs TRBV24-1 and TRBJ2-1; 9 nucleotides line up with TRBD1. This CDR3 is built from 15 residues. Germline CDR1 KGHDR, CDR2 SFDVKD. V lost 9 bases, J lost 7 bases, and 12 bases stayed unmatched. The CDR3 coding sequence is TGTGCCACCTCTGAGGGGGGGACAGGGAAAAATGAGCAGTTCTTC. Protein: CATSEGGTGKNEQFF.

The chain couples TRBV6-5 to TRBJ2-1; D perhaps matches TRBD2 (5 bases). Trimming pared 2 bases from V and 7 bases from J, leaving 9 bases between. The CDR3 consists of 13 residues. Germline lookup yields CDR1 MNHEY and CDR2 SVGAGI. CDR3 protein: CASSYGAENEQFF. The CDR3 nucleotides are TGTGCCAGCAGTTACGGAGCGGAAAATGAGCAGTTCTTC.